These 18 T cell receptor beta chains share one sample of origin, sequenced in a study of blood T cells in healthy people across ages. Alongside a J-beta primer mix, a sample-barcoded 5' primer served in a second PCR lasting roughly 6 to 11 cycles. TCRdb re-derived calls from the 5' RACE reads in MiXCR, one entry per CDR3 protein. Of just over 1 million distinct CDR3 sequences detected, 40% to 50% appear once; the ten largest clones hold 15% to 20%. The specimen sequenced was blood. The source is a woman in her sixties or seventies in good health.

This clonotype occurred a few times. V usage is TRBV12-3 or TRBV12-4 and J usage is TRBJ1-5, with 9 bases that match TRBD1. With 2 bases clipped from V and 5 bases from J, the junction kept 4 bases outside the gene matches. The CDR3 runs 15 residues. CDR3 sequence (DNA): TGTGCCAGCAGTTTATTTCGGGACAGGGATCAGCCCCAGCATTTT. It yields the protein CASSLFRDRDQPQHF.

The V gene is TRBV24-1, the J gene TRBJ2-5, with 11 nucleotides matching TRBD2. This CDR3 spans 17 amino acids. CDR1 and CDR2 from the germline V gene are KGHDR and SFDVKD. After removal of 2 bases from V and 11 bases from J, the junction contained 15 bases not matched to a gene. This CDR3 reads CATSDSVAGGSLNEQYF. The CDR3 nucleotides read TGTGCCACCAGTGATTCGGTAGCGGGAGGGTCCTTGAATGAGCAGTACTTC.

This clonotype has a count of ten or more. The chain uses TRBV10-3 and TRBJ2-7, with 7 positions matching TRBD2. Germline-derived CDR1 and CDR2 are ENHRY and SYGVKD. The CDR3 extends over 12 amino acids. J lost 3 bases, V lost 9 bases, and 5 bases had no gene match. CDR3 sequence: CAISGLDYEQYF. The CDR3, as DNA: TGTGCCATTAGCGGGCTAGACTACGAGCAGTACTTC.

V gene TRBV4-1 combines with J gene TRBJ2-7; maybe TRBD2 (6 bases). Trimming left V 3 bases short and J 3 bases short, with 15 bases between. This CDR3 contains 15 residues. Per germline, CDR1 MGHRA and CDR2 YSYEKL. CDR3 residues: CASSQEASAIYEQYF. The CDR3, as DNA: TGCGCCAGCAGCCAGGAGGCTAGCGCCATCTACGAGCAGTACTTC.

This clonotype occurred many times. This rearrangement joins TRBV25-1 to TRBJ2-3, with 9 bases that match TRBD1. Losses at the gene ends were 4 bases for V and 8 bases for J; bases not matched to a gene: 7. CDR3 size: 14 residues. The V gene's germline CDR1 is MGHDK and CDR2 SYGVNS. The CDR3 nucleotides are TGTGCCAGCAGTGTTAGAACAGGGGGCGGTACGCAGTATTTT. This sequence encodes CASSVRTGGGTQYF.

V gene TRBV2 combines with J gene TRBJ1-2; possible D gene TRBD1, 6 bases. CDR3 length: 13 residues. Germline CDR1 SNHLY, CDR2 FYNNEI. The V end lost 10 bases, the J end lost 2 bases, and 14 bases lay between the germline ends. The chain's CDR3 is CAILPTGNYGYTF. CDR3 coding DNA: TGTGCCATCCTTCCGACAGGCAACTATGGCTACACCTTC.

For the CDR3, the DNA is TGTGCCAGCAGGGATCCTACTAGCGGGAGCTACAATGAGCAGTTCTTC. It translates to CASRDPTSGSYNEQFF. V and J are TRBV6-5 and TRBJ2-1; 11 bases are a match to TRBD2. The length of the CDR3 is 16 residues. With 6 bases clipped from V and 3 bases from J, the junction kept 7 bases outside the gene matches. Germline values: CDR1 MNHEY, CDR2 SVGAGI.

CDR3 residues: CASSQSGRAVDEQFF. CDR3 coding DNA: TGCGCCAGCAGCCAGAGCGGGAGGGCAGTCGATGAGCAGTTCTTC. The chain carries TRBV4-1 and TRBJ2-1; 10 bases align to TRBD2. This CDR3 is built from 15 residues. Losses at the gene ends were 3 bases for V and 8 bases for J; bases not matched to a gene: 7. Germline assignment: CDR1 MGHRA and CDR2 YSYEKL.

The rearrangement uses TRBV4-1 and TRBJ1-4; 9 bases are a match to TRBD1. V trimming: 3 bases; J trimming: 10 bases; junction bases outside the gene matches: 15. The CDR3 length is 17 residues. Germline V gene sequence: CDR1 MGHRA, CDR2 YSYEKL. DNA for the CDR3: TGCGCCAGCAGCCAGTCACCAAACAGGGGGCGCGGGGGAAAACTGTTTTTT. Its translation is CASSQSPNRGRGGKLFF.

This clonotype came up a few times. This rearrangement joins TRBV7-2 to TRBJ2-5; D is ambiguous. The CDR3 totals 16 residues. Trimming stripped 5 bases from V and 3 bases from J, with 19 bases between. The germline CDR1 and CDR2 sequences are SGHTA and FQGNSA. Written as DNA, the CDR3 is TGTGCCAGCAGCCCAACCCTCCGGACGGATAAAGAGACCCAGTACTTC. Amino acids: CASSPTLRTDKETQYF.

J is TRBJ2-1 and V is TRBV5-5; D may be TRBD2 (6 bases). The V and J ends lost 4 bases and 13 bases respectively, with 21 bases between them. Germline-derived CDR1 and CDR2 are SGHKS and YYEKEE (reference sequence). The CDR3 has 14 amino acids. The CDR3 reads CASSLRLDRETQFF. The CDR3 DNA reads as TGTGCCAGCAGCCTCCGACTAGACCGGGAGACCCAGTTCTTC.

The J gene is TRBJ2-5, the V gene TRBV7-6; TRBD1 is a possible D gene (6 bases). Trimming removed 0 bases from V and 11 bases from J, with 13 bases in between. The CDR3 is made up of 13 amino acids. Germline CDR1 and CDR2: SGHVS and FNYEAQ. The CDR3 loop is CASSLAEQGEQYF. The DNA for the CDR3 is TGTGCCAGCAGCTTAGCGGAACAGGGAGAGCAGTACTTC.

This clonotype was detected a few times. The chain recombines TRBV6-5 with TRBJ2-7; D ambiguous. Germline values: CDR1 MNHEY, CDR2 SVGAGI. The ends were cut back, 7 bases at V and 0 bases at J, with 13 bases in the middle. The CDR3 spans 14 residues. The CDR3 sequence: CASNEDRSSYEQYF. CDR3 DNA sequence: TGTGCCAGCAATGAAGACCGTAGCTCCTACGAGCAGTACTTC.

The CDR3 reads CASSSGSFQSEQYF. The DNA for the CDR3 is TGCGCCAGCAGCTCCGGCTCCTTCCAGTCCGAGCAGTACTTC. The V call is TRBV5-1, the J call TRBJ2-7; D is undetermined. Germline V gene lookup returns CDR1 SGHRS and CDR2 YFSETQ. The CDR3 totals 14 residues. V was pared by 3 bases and J by 6 bases, with 16 bases between.

The CDR3 nucleotides read TGTGCCAGCAGCTGGGGGTTCTCTGGGGCCAACGTCCTGACTTTC. The encoded protein is CASSWGFSGANVLTF. The J gene is TRBJ2-6, the V gene TRBV7-9, with D tentatively TRBD1 or TRBD2 (5 bases each). The CDR3 contains 15 residues. V shed 4 bases and J shed 0 bases, with 7 bases lying between them. Germline loops: CDR1 SEHNR, CDR2 FQNEAQ (reference sequence).

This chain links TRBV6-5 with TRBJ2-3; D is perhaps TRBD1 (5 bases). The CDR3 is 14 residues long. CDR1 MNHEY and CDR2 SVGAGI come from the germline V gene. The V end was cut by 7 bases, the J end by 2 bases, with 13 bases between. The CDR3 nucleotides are TGTGCCAGCACCCTAAGGGGTCCCACAGATACGCAGTATTTT. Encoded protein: CASTLRGPTDTQYF.

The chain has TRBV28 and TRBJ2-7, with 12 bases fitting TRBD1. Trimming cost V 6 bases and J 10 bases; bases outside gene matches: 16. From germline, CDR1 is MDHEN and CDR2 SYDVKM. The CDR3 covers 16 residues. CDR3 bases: TGTGCCAGCAGCGAGCCTGGGGGGACAGGGGGCACGGCCCAGTACTTC. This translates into CASSEPGGTGGTAQYF.

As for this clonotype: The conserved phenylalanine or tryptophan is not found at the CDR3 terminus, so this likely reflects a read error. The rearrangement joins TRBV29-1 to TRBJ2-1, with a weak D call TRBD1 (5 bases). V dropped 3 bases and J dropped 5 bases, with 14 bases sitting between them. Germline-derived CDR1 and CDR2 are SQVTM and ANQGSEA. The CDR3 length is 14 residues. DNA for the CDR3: TGCAGCGTTGAGTCAAGGGGTCTCCACAATGAGCAGTTCTTA. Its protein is CSVESRGLHNEQFL.